The text below deals with one T cell receptor beta chain. Its antigen remains unidentified. Per-base qualities were not stored, and no clone one base away is much larger. This sample stems from a study of T cell responses to AZD1222 COVID-19 vaccine (dated by TCRdb to the early 2020s). A note on the overall study: AZD1222 recipients given second doses at about 4 weeks or at about 12 weeks were pooled, since spike-specific TCR depth and breadth were not found to differ between the two schedules. Enrollment into the trials was organized by age into subgroups of 18-55, 56-69 and 70-plus years, and those subgroups contained approximately 160, 26 and 62 TCR-sequenced participants, respectively. A total of about 240 trial participants underwent TCR sequencing, of whom some 210 received two doses of AZD1222 and some 25 received two doses of the MenACWY control vaccine.

The CDR3 covers 15 residues, taking in both the cysteine and the phenylalanine. The sequence is cut down to CDR3 DNA, 45 bases in frame from base 1. What the time point label conveys for this sample: baseline before first vaccination. Vaccinee samples were obtained from the UK trials COV001 and COV002, which included a single-blind randomized controlled phase 2/3 trial of AZD1222 (ChAdOx1 nCoV-19) in healthy adults. Trial participant PBMC samples were collected at day 0 and day 28 after the second dose for TCRbeta chain sequencing. Study-level results and caveats: Reportedly, almost half of the unique spike-specific TCRs recognized epitopes lying outside the regions that are mutated in the B.1.351 and B.1.1.7 variants. Most participants were white British and females outnumbered males, and the authors suggested that clonal diversity may have been underestimated. After two AZD1222 doses, both the breadth and the depth of spike-specific TCRs were significantly higher than at day 0 and than in MenACWY recipients. Conclusions about previously exposed vaccinees are limited, since just six or seven AZD1222 recipients were seropositive for SARS-CoV-2 at baseline. Vaccine-associated CD4 TCRs spanned the whole spike protein, with dominant responses in regions 160-218 and 743-854. The 56-69-year group was small, and its depth increase did not reach significance, likely because of low power. Because no day 14 peak-response samples were available, the repertoires could be characterized only after the peak T cell response.

The CDR3 regions of human TCRbeta chains were analyzed by immunosequencing. As for the original processing: TCRs in the repertoires were matched against a reference library of SARS-CoV-2-specific TCRs that had been generated with the MIRA antigen-specificity platform. Breadth was defined as the fraction of unique TCRs that were SARS-CoV-2-associated. Depth was defined as the fraction of total T cells that were SARS-CoV-2-associated. Using the MIRA data, each spike-specific TCR was mapped to the spike region that the TCR reacts to and placed in a CD4 or CD8 class. Log10-transformed breadth and depth values were compared by one-way ANOVA with Sidak's multiple comparisons tests. TCRdb obtained this table from immuneACCESS and retained in-frame rearrangements with V and J assigned. These tables miss some clones; where compared with another copy, unresolved V genes account for less than half of the shortfall, and the remainder is unexplained. Clone size and V and J calls were adopted from that table, with D and trimming inferred from the DNA. For this sample the table gives 250,000 or so clones, of which more than 80% were detected only once. Around 0.57% of the sample goes to the ten largest clones.

The receptor was isolated from an adult in good health. Recombination connected TRBV21-1 to TRBJ1-1. TRBV21-1 is listed as a pseudogene. The sequencing used peripheral blood, collected on day 0 of AZD1222 vaccination. The sequenced DNA: TGTGCCAGCAGCACCCACGGGGGAGGGGGCCCTCGGGCTTTCTTT. Its product reads: CASSTHGGGGPRAFF.